Sequencing of this TCR beta chain was carried out in a study of T cells in Graves' hyperthyroidism and ophthalmopathy. Notes on the study in general: Most thyroid clonotypes expanded above 0.001 were also detected in blood.

V lost 3 bases and J 0 bases, leaving 8 bases between the germline ends. Germline loops: CDR1 KGHSH, CDR2 LQKENI. The CDR3 is 14 amino acids. Exclusions: uncontrolled infection, other autoimmune disease, pregnancy, lactation. Clinical symptoms, serum thyroxine, TRAb, thyroid ultrasound and orbital computed tomography informed diagnoses. PBMCs came from over 8.5 ml fresh peripheral blood. This clonotype was recorded a few times. Its matching antigen is unknown. RNA transcripts gave rise to amplified TCR beta CDR3 regions. HTBI primers drove first-round RT-PCR of the TCR CDR3. TCRdb re-analysed the multiplex PCR reads in MiXCR, keeping a single row per CDR3 protein. The repertoire holds around 300,000 distinct CDR3 sequences, about 20% seen once, with 64% in the top ten.

The TCR comes from a young man with Graves' ophthalmopathy. The sequenced material came from blood. This chain links TRBV18 with TRBJ1-2; no definite D call. The CDR3 sequence is CASSPDGSNYGYTF. The CDR3 coding sequence is TGTGCCAGCTCACCTGACGGGTCTAACTATGGCTACACCTTC.